This T cell receptor (beta chain) was retrieved from a study of beta chain features in type 1 diabetes (dated 2018 in TCRdb). Regarding the complete study: No differences in mean age, gender distribution, total cell number or subset yield were found between patients and healthy donors. A total of 100 million to 110 million sorted cells were examined across all samples, and a strong correlation was observed between cell number per subset and RNA yield. The study compared TCRB repertoires of sorted circulating CD4+ T cell subsets between recently diagnosed type 1 diabetes patients and matched healthy donors. Naive and central memory subsets were obtained from all 30 or so donors, but regulatory and stem cell-like memory subsets were isolated from only 8 patients and roughly eight healthy donors. Results and caveats for the whole study, not just this receptor: Because cDNA rather than genomic DNA was sequenced, highly expressing activated cells could have been over-represented, although no difference in activation and CD3 levels was found between groups. A moderate but significant shortening of TCRB CDR3 length was observed in type 1 diabetes patients in all four CD4+ subsets. Because the HLA sub-analyses included only small numbers of individuals, any influence of HLA type on TCRB rearrangement was left unresolved. Naive, central memory and regulatory TCRB repertoires appeared to be more similar among patients than among healthy donors. Patients with type 1 diabetes made fewer insertions and deleted more nucleotides at VDJ recombination sites, implying thymic rearrangement abnormalities. PCR might favor shorter templates, but patient and control samples were amplified and corrected together, so any skew would affect both groups equally.

A single peripheral blood draw of around 0.11 L on average was collected from each donor into heparinised tubes. A BD FACSAria II was used to sort naive, central memory, regulatory and stem cell-like memory CD4+ T cells with a panel that included CD45RO, CCR7, CD25, CD127, CD95 and CD27. Purity was above 95% for every sorted population. PBMCs were isolated immediately by Lymphoprep density gradient centrifugation and stained directly without culture. To minimize batch effects, samples were stained and sorted in pairs, one healthy donor with one patient per experiment. A distance of 14 bases separates the germline ends of V and J, which lose 7 bases and 7 bases respectively. The CDR3 spans 13 residues, from the cysteine through the phenylalanine. Only the CDR3 part of the read is kept: 39 bases, read in frame from the first base. The germline V gene (reference sequence) sets CDR1 to LNHDA and CDR2 to SQIVND.

The entire amount of isolated RNA was reverse transcribed using the High Capacity cDNA Reverse Transcription Kit, so the sequenced TCRB transcripts were expressed ones. Naive, central memory and regulatory T cell samples underwent deep immunoSEQ sequencing, averaging around 4 million total reads per sample. Sorted cells were lysed in RLT buffer and RNA was extracted with DNase-treated RNeasy Micro or Mini kits, depending on cell number. To prevent cross-contamination, each cell subset was processed individually, whereas patient and healthy donor samples were processed jointly. TCRB sequences were amplified from cDNA with the immunoSEQ multiplex PCR, producing 87-bp fragments spanning the CDR3 region. The amplicons were sequenced using the Illumina HiSeq platform. Concerning the study's data processing: PCR bias was computationally corrected using synthetic template baselines, reads within Hamming distance 2 were collapsed, and singletons that could not be merged were discarded. Reads were aligned against IMGT to assign V, D and J genes, CDR3 length and insertions or deletions at six rearrangement sites. Within each subset, clonotype counts were normalized to sorted cell number, and only after that were true diversity and Gini coefficients computed with the tcR R package. The overlap coefficient, calculated on TCRB nucleotide sequences, was used to quantify repertoire sharing. Out-of-frame TCRB sequences from naive cells were analyzed to stand in for the pre-selection repertoire. As stored in TCRdb, this immuneACCESS dataset retains in-frame rearrangements with V and J assigned. A fraction of the clones does not appear; measured against another copy, unresolved V genes explain less than half of the discrepancy, and the remainder lacks a known reason. For V, J and clone size, that table is used; D and trimming come from the DNA. This sample lists 600,000 to 700,000 clones; around an eighth were detected once. The biggest ten clones account for roughly 0.022% of the sample.

About this clone itself: No cognate antigen has been identified for it. Per-nucleotide qualities are absent, and no much larger clonotype sits a single base away.

The sequenced material came from naive CD4+ T cells from blood. This sample's cell subset or site label indicates: true naive CD4+ T cells. The TCR sequence derives from a man between 18 and 35 years old with type 1 diabetes. The V gene is TRBV19 and the J gene is TRBJ2-1; TRBD1 is possibly the D segment (5 matching bases). The bases read TGTGCCAGTAAATCGCAGGGTGGGAATGAGCAGTTCTTC. Protein translation: CASKSQGGNEQFF.